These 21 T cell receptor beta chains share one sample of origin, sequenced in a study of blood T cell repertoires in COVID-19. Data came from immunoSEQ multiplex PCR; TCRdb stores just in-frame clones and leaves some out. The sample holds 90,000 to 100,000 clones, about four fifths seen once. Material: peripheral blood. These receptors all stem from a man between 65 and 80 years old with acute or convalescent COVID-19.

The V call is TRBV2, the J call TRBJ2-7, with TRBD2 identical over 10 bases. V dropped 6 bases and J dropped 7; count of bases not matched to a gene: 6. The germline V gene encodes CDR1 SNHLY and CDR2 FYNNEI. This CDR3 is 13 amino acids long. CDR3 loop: CASRILAGAEQYF. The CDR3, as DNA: TGTGCCAGCAGAATTCTAGCGGGAGCAGAGCAGTACTTC.

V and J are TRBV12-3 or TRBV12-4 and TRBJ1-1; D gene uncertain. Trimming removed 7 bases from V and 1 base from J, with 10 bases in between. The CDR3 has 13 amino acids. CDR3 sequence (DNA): TGTGCCAGCATAGCGGCCCCGAACACTGAAGCTTTCTTT. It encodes CASIAAPNTEAFF.

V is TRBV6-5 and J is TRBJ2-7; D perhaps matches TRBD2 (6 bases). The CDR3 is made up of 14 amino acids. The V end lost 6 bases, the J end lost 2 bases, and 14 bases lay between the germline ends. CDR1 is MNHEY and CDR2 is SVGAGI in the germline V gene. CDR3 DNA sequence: TGTGCCAGCAGACTTTTCGGGGGAGCCTACGAGCAGTACTTC. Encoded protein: CASRLFGGAYEQYF.

The CDR3 reads CASSQRDSNSPLHF. For the CDR3, the DNA is TGTGCCAGCAGCCAAAGGGACAGTAATTCACCCCTCCACTTT. The chain uses TRBV3-1 (or the pseudogene TRBV3-2) and TRBJ1-6; 7 bases match TRBD1. Germline V gene lookup returns CDR1 LGHDT and CDR2 YNNKEL (reference sequence). This CDR3 has 14 residues. After removal of 2 bases from V and 6 bases from J, the junction contained 1 base not matched to a gene.

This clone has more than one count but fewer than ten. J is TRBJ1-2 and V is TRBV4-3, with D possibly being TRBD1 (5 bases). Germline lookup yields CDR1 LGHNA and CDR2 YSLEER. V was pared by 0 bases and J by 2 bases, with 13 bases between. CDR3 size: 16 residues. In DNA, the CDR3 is TGCGCCAGCAGCCAAGAGCGGGACGGAGCAAACTATGGCTACACCTTC. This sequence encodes CASSQERDGANYGYTF.

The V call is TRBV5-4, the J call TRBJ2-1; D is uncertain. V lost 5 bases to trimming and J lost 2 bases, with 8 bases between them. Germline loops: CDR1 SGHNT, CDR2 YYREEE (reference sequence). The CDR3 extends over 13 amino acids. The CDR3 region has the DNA TGTGCCAGCAGAAGCGTTACCTACAATGAGCAGTTCTTC. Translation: CASRSVTYNEQFF.

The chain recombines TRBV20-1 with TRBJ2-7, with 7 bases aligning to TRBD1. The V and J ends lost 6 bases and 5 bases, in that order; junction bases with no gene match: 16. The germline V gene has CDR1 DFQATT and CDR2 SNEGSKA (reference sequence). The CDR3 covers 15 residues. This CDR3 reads CSASSAPQGNDEQYF. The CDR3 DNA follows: TGCAGTGCCAGTAGTGCACCACAGGGGAATGACGAGCAGTACTTC.

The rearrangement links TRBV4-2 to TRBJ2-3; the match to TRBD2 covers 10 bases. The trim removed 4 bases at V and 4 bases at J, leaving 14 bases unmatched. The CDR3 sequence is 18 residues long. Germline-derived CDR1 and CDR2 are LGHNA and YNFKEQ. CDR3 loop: CASSRMTSGFMGPDTQYF. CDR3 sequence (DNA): TGTGCCAGCAGCCGAATGACTAGCGGGTTCATGGGCCCAGATACGCAGTATTTT.

The CDR3 region has the DNA TGTGCCAGCAGCCCCTCCCCGCAGGGTGGTGAGCAGTTCTTC. Its protein is CASSPSPQGGEQFF. V gene TRBV11-2 combines with J gene TRBJ2-1, with D maybe TRBD1 (5 bases). V lost 5 bases, J lost 9 bases, and 17 bases lay in between. The germline gives CDR1 SGHAT, CDR2 FQNNGV. There are 14 residues in the CDR3. The variable domain in full, completed from reference TRBV11-2 and TRBJ2-1, reads EAGVAQSPRYKIIEKRQSVAFWCNPISGHATLYWYQQILGQGPKLLIQFQNNGVVDDSQLPKDRFSAERLKGVDSTLKIQPAKLEDSAVYLCASSPSPQGGEQFFGPGTRLTVL.

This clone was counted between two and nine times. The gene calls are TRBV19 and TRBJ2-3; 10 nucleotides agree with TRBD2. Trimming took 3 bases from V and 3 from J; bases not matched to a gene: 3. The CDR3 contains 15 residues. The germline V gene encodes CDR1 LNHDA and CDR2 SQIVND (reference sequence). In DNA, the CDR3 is TGTGCCAGTAGTATTAGCGGGAGGCCGACAGATACGCAGTATTTT. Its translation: CASSISGRPTDTQYF.

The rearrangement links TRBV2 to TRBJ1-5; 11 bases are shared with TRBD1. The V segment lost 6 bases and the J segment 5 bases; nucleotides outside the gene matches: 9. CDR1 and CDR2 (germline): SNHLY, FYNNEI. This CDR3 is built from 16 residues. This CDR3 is CASREGQGVNYQPQHF. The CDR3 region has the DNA TGTGCCAGCAGAGAGGGACAGGGGGTGAATTATCAGCCCCAGCATTTT.

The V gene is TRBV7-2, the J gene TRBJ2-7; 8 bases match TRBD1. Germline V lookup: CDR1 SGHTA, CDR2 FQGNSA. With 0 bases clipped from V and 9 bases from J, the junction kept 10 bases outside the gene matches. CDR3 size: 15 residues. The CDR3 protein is CASSLAVLQGGGQYF. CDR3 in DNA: TGTGCCAGCAGCTTAGCGGTATTACAGGGGGGTGGGCAGTACTTC.

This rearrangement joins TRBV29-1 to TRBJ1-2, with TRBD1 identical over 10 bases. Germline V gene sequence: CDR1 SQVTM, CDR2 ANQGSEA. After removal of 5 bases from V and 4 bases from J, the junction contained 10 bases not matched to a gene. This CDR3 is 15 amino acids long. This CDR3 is CSVRLRDRGAYGYTF. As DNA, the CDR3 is TGCAGCGTTAGGCTCCGGGACAGGGGAGCCTATGGCTACACCTTC.

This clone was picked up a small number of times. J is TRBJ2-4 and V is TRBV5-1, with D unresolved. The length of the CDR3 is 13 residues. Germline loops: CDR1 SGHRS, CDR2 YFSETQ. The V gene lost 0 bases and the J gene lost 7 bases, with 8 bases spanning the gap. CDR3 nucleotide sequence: TGCGCCAGCAGCTTGGGCGAAGTGAACATTCAGTACTTC. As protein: CASSLGEVNIQYF.

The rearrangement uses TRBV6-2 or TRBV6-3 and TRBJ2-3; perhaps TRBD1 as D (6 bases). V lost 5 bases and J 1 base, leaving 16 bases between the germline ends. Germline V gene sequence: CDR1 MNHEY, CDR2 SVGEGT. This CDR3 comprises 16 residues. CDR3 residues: CASSRNRVGGTDTQYF. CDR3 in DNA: TGTGCCAGCAGTCGTAACAGGGTTGGCGGCACAGATACGCAGTATTTT.

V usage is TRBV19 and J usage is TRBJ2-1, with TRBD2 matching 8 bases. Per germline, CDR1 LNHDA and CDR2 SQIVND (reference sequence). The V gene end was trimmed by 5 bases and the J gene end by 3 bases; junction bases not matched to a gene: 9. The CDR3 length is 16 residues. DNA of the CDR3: TGTGCCAGTAGTCCGCGGGCGGGAGGCCGCTACAATGAGCAGTTCTTC. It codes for CASSPRAGGRYNEQFF.

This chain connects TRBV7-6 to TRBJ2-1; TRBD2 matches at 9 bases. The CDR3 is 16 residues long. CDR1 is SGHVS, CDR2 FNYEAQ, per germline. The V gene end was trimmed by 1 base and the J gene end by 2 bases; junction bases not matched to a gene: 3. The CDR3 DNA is TGTGCCAGCAGCTTAGACCGCGGGAGGGCCTACAATGAGCAGTTCTTC. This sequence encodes CASSLDRGRAYNEQFF.

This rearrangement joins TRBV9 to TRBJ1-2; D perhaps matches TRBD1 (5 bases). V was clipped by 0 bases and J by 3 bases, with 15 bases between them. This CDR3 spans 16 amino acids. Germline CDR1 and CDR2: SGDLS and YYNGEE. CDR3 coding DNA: TGTGCCAGCAGCGTAGGAGACAGCCAATTGTACTATGGCTACACCTTC. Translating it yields CASSVGDSQLYYGYTF.

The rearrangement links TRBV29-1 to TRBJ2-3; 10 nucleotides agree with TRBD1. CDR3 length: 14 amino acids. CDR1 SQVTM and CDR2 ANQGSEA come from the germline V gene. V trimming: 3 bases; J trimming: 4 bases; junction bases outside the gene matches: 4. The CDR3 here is CSVEGGTGADTQYF. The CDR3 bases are TGCAGCGTTGAGGGTGGGACAGGGGCAGATACGCAGTATTTT.

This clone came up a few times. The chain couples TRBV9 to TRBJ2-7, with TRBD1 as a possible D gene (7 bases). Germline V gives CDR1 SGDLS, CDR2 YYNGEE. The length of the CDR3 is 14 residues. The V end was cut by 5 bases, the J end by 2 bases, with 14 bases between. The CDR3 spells CASSFAGQTYEQYF. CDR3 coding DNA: TGTGCCAGCAGTTTTGCGGGACAGACCTACGAGCAGTACTTC.

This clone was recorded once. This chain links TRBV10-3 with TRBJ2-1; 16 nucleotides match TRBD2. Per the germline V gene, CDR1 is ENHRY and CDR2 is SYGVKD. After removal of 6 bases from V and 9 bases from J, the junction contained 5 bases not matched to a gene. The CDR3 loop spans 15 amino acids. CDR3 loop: CAIRGTSGRGGEQFF. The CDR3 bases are TGTGCCATCAGAGGGACTAGCGGGAGGGGTGGTGAGCAGTTCTTC.